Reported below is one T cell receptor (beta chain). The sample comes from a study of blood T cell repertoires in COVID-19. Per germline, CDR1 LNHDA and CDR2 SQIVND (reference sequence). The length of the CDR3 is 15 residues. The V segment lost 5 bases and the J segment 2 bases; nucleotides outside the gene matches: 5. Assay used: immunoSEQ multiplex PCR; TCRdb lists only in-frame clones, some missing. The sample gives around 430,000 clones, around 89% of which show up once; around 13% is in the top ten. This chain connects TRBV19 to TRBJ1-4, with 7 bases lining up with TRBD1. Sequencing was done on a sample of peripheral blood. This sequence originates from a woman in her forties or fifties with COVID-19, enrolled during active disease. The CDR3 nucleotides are TGTGCCAGTAGTTTCTCGGGACAGACTAATGAAAAACTGTTTTTT. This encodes CASSFSGQTNEKLFF.